The clone carrying this T cell receptor (beta chain) has a handful of counts. Its antigen is unknown. The data stem from a study of CD8+CD57+ T cells in acquired aplastic anemia. At the level of the study: DNA per sorted CD4+ or CD8+ sample ranged about 0.2 to 30 ug, averaging roughly 3.2 ug.

Profiling that covered TCR beta VDJ and CDR3 relied on genomic DNA as its template. Each CDR3 protein is one row after TCRdb ran MiXCR on the reads. The sample contains 150,000 to 200,000 distinct CDR3 sequences, 64% of which appear only once. Study results and caveats: With respect to CD8+ Simpson's diversity, patients and controls did not differ significantly. Overlap between patients and controls comprised about 28 CD8+ CDR3 sequences.

The V and J ends lost 6 bases and 2 bases respectively, with 24 bases between them. The CDR3 has 18 amino acids. Germline CDR1 reads SGHTA; CDR2 reads FQGTGA. Material: sorted CD4+, CD8+, or CD8+CD57+ T cells (not recorded which) from PBMCs. The gene calls are TRBV7-3 and TRBJ2-3; either TRBD1 or TRBD2 may supply D (5 bases each). The origin of this receptor is a human donor with severe aplastic anemia or a healthy control (not recorded which). The CDR3 loop reads CASSESPGRKAATDTQYF. As DNA, the CDR3 is TGTGCCAGCAGTGAATCCCCGGGACGTAAAGCCGCCACAGATACGCAGTATTTT.